The 31 T cell receptor beta chains reported below all come from one sample, sequenced in a study of T-cell reconstitution after alpha-beta-depleted transplantation in children. Preparing the TCRbeta library involved the use of unique molecular identifiers. Each CDR3 protein is one row after TCRdb ran MiXCR on the PCR reads. The table lists over 100,000 distinct CDR3 sequences, about a tenth of them singletons. Sequenced material: PBMCs, taken before TCRalphabeta/CD19-depleted stem cell transplant. The receptors here all came from a boy aged 2 to 10 with acute lymphoblastic leukemia, due to receive a stem cell transplant.

This clonotype was recorded at least ten times. This chain joins TRBV5-1 and TRBJ2-1; D is perhaps TRBD2 (5 bases). Germline CDR1 is SGHRS and CDR2 is YFSETQ. This CDR3 spans 14 amino acids. Trimming took 2 bases from V and 5 from J, leaving 11 bases between them. For the CDR3, the DNA is TGCGCCAGCAGCTTCGACGGACTCGACAATGAGCAGTTCTTC. It translates to CASSFDGLDNEQFF. The full variable domain, completed using reference TRBV5-1 and TRBJ2-1, is KAGVTQTPRYLIKTRGQQVTLSCSPISGHRSVSWYQQTPGQGLQFLFEYFSETQRNKGNFPGRFSGRQFSNSRSEMNVSTLELGDSALYLCASSFDGLDNEQFFGPGTRLTVL.

This chain uses TRBV28 with TRBJ1-2; 10 bases are shared with TRBD1. With V trimmed by 4 bases and J by 8 bases, 10 bases remained unmatched. This CDR3 region has 15 residues. Looked up from germline, CDR1 is MDHEN and CDR2 is SYDVKM. For the CDR3, the DNA is TGTGCCAGCAGTTCTGCCGGGACAGGGGTGGGGGGCTACACCTTC. Amino acids: CASSSAGTGVGGYTF.

This clonotype was seen at least ten times. The chain employs TRBV9 and TRBJ2-1, with a weak D call TRBD1 (6 bases). This CDR3 region has 18 residues. The V gene's germline CDR1 is SGDLS and CDR2 YYNGEE. V gave up 0 bases and J gave up 0 bases, with 16 bases separating them. Here the CDR3 DNA reads TGTGCCAGCAGCGTAGGGGCAGGGGCGTCAAGCTCCTACAATGAGCAGTTCTTC. Protein: CASSVGAGASSSYNEQFF. The complete variable domain, with remaining parts taken from reference TRBV9 and TRBJ2-1, reads DSGVTQTPKHLITATGQRVTLRCSPRSGDLSVYWYQQSLDQGLQFLIQYYNGEERAKGNILERFSAQQFPDLHSELNLSSLELGDSALYFCASSVGAGASSSYNEQFFGPGTRLTVL.

This clonotype was counted only a few times. The rearrangement links TRBV3-1 to TRBJ2-1; TRBD2 aligns across 7 bases. The CDR3 has 13 residues. The germline gives CDR1 LGHDT, CDR2 YNNKEL (reference sequence). V shed 3 bases and J 7 bases; nucleotides not matched to a gene: 3. CDR3 amino acids: CASSQRETNEQFF. CDR3 coding DNA: TGTGCCAGCAGCCAGCGGGAGACGAATGAGCAGTTCTTC.

At least ten counts were recorded for this clonotype. The J gene is TRBJ2-3, the V gene TRBV7-8, with 8 bases matching TRBD2. V shed 3 bases and J 2 bases; nucleotides not matched to a gene: 4. This CDR3 is 15 amino acids long. Germline CDR1 SGHVS, CDR2 FQNEAQ. CDR3: CASSFFSGNTDTQYF. The DNA of the CDR3 is TGTGCCAGCAGCTTTTTTAGCGGGAACACAGATACGCAGTATTTT. Combining the CDR3 with reference TRBV7-8 and TRBJ2-3 gives the whole variable domain GAGVSQSPRYKVAKRGQDVALRCDPISGHVSLFWYQQALGQGPEFLTYFQNEAQLDKSGLPSDRFFAERPEGSVSTLKIQRTQQEDSAVYLCASSFFSGNTDTQYFGPGTRLTVL.

The chain joins TRBV5-6 to TRBJ1-2; D unresolved. This CDR3 comprises 13 residues. With 1 base removed from V and 1 base from J, the gap between germline ends came to 5 bases. The germline V gene encodes CDR1 SGHDT and CDR2 YYEEEE. This CDR3 reads CASSLNLNYGYTF. Here the CDR3 DNA reads TGTGCCAGCAGCTTGAACCTTAACTATGGCTACACCTTC. The full variable domain, with the rest looked up from reference TRBV5-6 and TRBJ1-2, is DAGVTQSPTHLIKTRGQQVTLRCSPKSGHDTVSWYQQALGQGPQFIFQYYEEEERQRGNFPDRFSGHQFPNYSSELNVNALLLGDSALYLCASSLNLNYGYTFGSGTRLTVV.

This clonotype occurred a few times. V usage is TRBV10-3 and J usage is TRBJ1-1, with 8 bases lining up with TRBD1. V gave up 5 bases and J gave up 7 bases; unmatched junction bases: 6. The CDR3 has 13 amino acids. Germline CDR1 is ENHRY and CDR2 is SYGVKD. Here the CDR3 reads CAISHPGQGEAFF. As DNA, the CDR3 is TGTGCCATCAGTCACCCAGGACAGGGTGAAGCTTTCTTT.

This clonotype was picked up a small number of times. V gene TRBV3-1 combines with J gene TRBJ2-7; 8 positions agree with TRBD2. The length of the CDR3 is 15 residues. V trimming: 4 bases; J trimming: 4 bases; junction bases outside the gene matches: 9. From germline, CDR1 is LGHDT and CDR2 YNNKEL (reference sequence). CDR3 nucleotides: TGTGCCAGCAGCCTTCAGCGGGAGCCGGGGTACGAGCAGTACTTC. It encodes CASSLQREPGYEQYF.

In this sample, this clonotype turned up a few times. The rearrangement links TRBV14 to TRBJ2-7; 10 bases match TRBD2. The V segment lost 1 base and the J segment 3 bases; nucleotides outside the gene matches: 3. CDR3 size: 15 residues. Per the germline V gene, CDR1 is SGHDN and CDR2 is FVKESK. The CDR3 DNA is TGTGCCAGCAGCCAAGCAGCGGGAGGGATCTACGAGCAGTACTTC. Protein: CASSQAAGGIYEQYF.

The chain recombines TRBV7-8 with TRBJ1-1; tentative D call: TRBD1 (5 bases). Trimming took off 5 bases at V and 1 base at J, with 8 bases between the two ends. There are 13 residues in the CDR3. Germline assignment: CDR1 SGHVS and CDR2 FQNEAQ. The CDR3 is CASSAGGNTEAFF. DNA for the CDR3: TGTGCCAGCAGCGCCGGGGGGAACACTGAAGCTTTCTTT.

The rearrangement joins TRBV29-1 to TRBJ2-7; D remains ambiguous. This CDR3 is built from 12 residues. The germline V gene encodes CDR1 SQVTM and CDR2 ANQGSEA. The germline V and J ends were trimmed by 4 bases and 3 bases, with 10 bases remaining between them. The CDR3 DNA follows: TGCAGCGTTGTTACGGACGGCTACGAGCAGTACTTC. Amino acids: CSVVTDGYEQYF.

The chain recombines TRBV5-1 with TRBJ2-1; D may correspond to TRBD1 or TRBD2 (5 bases each). The germline V gene encodes CDR1 SGHRS and CDR2 YFSETQ. This CDR3 comprises 15 residues. V lost 3 bases and J 9 bases, leaving 19 bases between the germline ends. CDR3 in DNA: TGCGCCAGCAGCTCTCCGGGGCAAATGGATCGTGAGCAGTTCTTC. It is translated as CASSSPGQMDREQFF.

In its sample, this clonotype was seen many times. The chain is built from TRBV5-1 and TRBJ2-2; 7 nucleotides agree with TRBD1. The J segment lost 6 bases and the V segment lost 5 bases, leaving 10 bases of the junction unmatched. This CDR3 has 15 residues. Looked up from germline, CDR1 is SGHRS and CDR2 is YFSETQ. CDR3 in DNA: TGCGCCAGCAGTCTCGACAGGGCAGGGGCCGGGGAGCTGTTTTTT. Protein product: CASSLDRAGAGELFF. The variable domain in full, with the rest retrieved from reference TRBV5-1 and TRBJ2-2, is KAGVTQTPRYLIKTRGQQVTLSCSPISGHRSVSWYQQTPGQGLQFLFEYFSETQRNKGNFPGRFSGRQFSNSRSEMNVSTLELGDSALYLCASSLDRAGAGELFFGEGSRLTVL.

A few counts support this clonotype. The chain combines TRBV4-1 with TRBJ2-5, with unresolved D. The CDR3 covers 13 residues. The germline V gene has CDR1 MGHRA and CDR2 YSYEKL. V gave up 0 bases and J gave up 9 bases, with 11 bases separating them. The CDR3 DNA follows: TGCGCCAGCAGCCAAGAAGGGCTTGAGGCCCAGTACTTC. Amino acid sequence: CASSQEGLEAQYF.

This chain joins TRBV12-3 or TRBV12-4 and TRBJ2-2; 10 nucleotides align to TRBD2. J lost 9 bases, V lost 6 bases, and 13 bases had no gene match. The CDR3 covers 16 residues. CDR3 sequence reads: CASRGGLAKSARELFF. The CDR3 region has the DNA TGTGCCAGCAGGGGGGGACTAGCGAAATCTGCAAGGGAGCTGTTTTTT.

This chain links TRBV7-6 with TRBJ1-4, with D unclear. The CDR3 is 18 residues long. The germline V gene has CDR1 SGHVS and CDR2 FNYEAQ. V was shortened by 3 bases and J by 0 bases, with 17 bases between the two germline ends. Here the CDR3 reads CASSLSAMPLATNEKLFF. Here the CDR3 DNA reads TGTGCCAGCAGCTTGAGTGCGATGCCCCTCGCAACTAATGAAAAACTGTTTTTT.

The chain is built from TRBV5-1 and TRBJ1-4; 8 bases align to TRBD1. This CDR3 has 16 amino acids. Germline V lookup: CDR1 SGHRS, CDR2 YFSETQ. Losses at the gene ends were 2 bases for V and 8 bases for J; bases not matched to a gene: 11. The CDR3: CASSFRYRGTEEKLFF. Written as DNA, the CDR3 is TGCGCCAGCAGCTTTAGGTACAGGGGGACGGAGGAAAAACTGTTTTTT.

The CDR3 DNA reads as TGTGCCAGCAGTCCCGAGCGGGCCGGTGTGGAGACCCAGTACTTC. Residues: CASSPERAGVETQYF. V is TRBV2 and J is TRBJ2-5; D possibly corresponds to TRBD2 (6 bases). Germline loops: CDR1 SNHLY, CDR2 FYNNEI. The CDR3 length is 15 residues. V lost 5 bases and J 5 bases, leaving 18 bases between the germline ends. Based on the CDR3 plus reference TRBV2 and TRBJ2-5, the full variable domain is EPEVTQTPSHQVTQMGQEVILRCVPISNHLYFYWYRQILGQKVEFLVSFYNNEISEKSEIFDDQFSVERPDGSNFTLKIRSTKLEDSAMYFCASSPERAGVETQYFGPGTRLLVL.

This clonotype was counted once. This rearrangement joins TRBV5-1 to TRBJ2-7; tentative D call: TRBD2 (5 bases). Germline CDR1 reads SGHRS; CDR2 reads YFSETQ. The CDR3 extends over 15 amino acids. V lost 5 bases, J lost 2 bases, and 17 bases lay in between. DNA for the CDR3: TGCGCCAGCAGACCGAACTTGTCCGGGGCCTACGAGCAGTACTTC. Its protein is CASRPNLSGAYEQYF.

This clonotype was observed a few times. The chain joins TRBV7-8 to TRBJ1-6, with D perhaps TRBD1 (5 bases). The germline V gene encodes CDR1 SGHVS and CDR2 FQNEAQ. The V and J ends lost 5 bases and 10 bases respectively, with 12 bases between them. This CDR3 comprises 13 residues. This CDR3 is CASSPGFRSPLHF. CDR3 sequence (DNA): TGTGCCAGCAGCCCAGGGTTTCGGTCACCCCTCCACTTT.

This clonotype was found a few times. V and J are TRBV5-1 and TRBJ1-1; D is unresolved. Germline V CDR1 and CDR2: SGHRS, YFSETQ. V lost 3 bases and J lost 0, with 9 bases in between. The CDR3 has 14 residues. CDR3 in DNA: TGCGCCAGCAGCTCAGGACTCATGAACACTGAAGCTTTCTTT. Residues: CASSSGLMNTEAFF.

This clonotype has only a few counts. CDR3 sequence (DNA): TGCGCCAGCAGCCGCGGGATAGGGAGCGGGAGGAGAGAGACCCAGTACTTC. The encoded protein is CASSRGIGSGRRETQYF. This chain uses TRBV5-1 with TRBJ2-5, with 9 bases identical to TRBD2. This CDR3 is 17 amino acids long. In germline, CDR1 is SGHRS, CDR2 YFSETQ. The V gene end was trimmed by 4 bases and the J gene end by 4 bases; junction bases not matched to a gene: 14.

This clonotype was observed a few times. The genes are TRBV28 and TRBJ2-7; perhaps D is TRBD1 or TRBD2 (5 bases each). V was shortened by 10 bases and J by 2 bases, with 21 bases between the two germline ends. This CDR3 has 15 amino acids. Looked up from germline, CDR1 is MDHEN and CDR2 is SYDVKM. CDR3 coding DNA: TGTGCCATCTCATCCCAAGGAAGGGGACCCTACGAGCAGTACTTC. It specifies CAISSQGRGPYEQYF.

The CDR3 here is CASSPRGSVLTF. DNA of the CDR3: TGTGCCAGCAGCCCCCGAGGCAGCGTCCTGACTTTC. The chain links TRBV3-1 to TRBJ2-6; D ambiguous. CDR3 length: 12 residues. With 4 bases removed from V and 12 bases from J, the gap between germline ends came to 10 bases. The V gene's germline CDR1 is LGHDT and CDR2 YNNKEL (reference sequence).

The chain uses TRBV9 and TRBJ1-4, with TRBD1 matching 9 bases. The CDR3 runs 14 residues. V lost 4 bases, J lost 7 bases, and 5 bases stayed unmatched. Germline CDR1 SGDLS, CDR2 YYNGEE. The DNA of the CDR3 is TGTGCCAGCAGCCTGGACAGGGGACCTGAAAAACTGTTTTTT. This gives the protein CASSLDRGPEKLFF.

Here the CDR3 DNA reads TGTGCCAGCAGCTTCAACCCCTTACTAGCGGTTAGAGAGACCCAGTACTTC. Protein: CASSFNPLLAVRETQYF. The J gene is TRBJ2-5, the V gene TRBV7-2, with TRBD2 matching 8 bases. CDR3 length: 17 residues. Per the germline V gene, CDR1 is SGHTA and CDR2 is FQGNSA. V lost 3 bases, J lost 4 bases, and 13 bases stayed unmatched. The full variable domain, its missing parts supplied by reference TRBV7-2 and TRBJ2-5, is GAGVSQSPSNKVTEKGKDVELRCDPISGHTALYWYRQSLGQGLEFLIYFQGNSAPDKSGLPSDRFSAERTGGSVSTLTIQRTQQEDSAVYLCASSFNPLLAVRETQYFGPGTRLLVL.

The table lists this clonotype with many counts. The rearrangement joins TRBV6-6 to TRBJ2-1; 7 positions match TRBD2. After removal of 2 bases from V and 11 bases from J, the junction contained 6 bases not matched to a gene. Germline-derived CDR1 and CDR2 are MNHNY and SVGAGI (reference sequence). The CDR3 extends over 13 amino acids. The CDR3 nucleotides read TGTGCCAGCAGTTACCCGGGAGGAAGTCAGCAGTTCTTC. Translated: CASSYPGGSQQFF.

The CDR3 loop is CASSLPASGGRETQYF. In nucleotides, the CDR3 is TGTGCCAGCAGCCTGCCAGCTAGCGGGGGGAGAGAGACCCAGTACTTC. This sequence joins TRBV5-6 and TRBJ2-5, with 11 bases that match TRBD2. In germline, CDR1 is SGHDT, CDR2 YYEEEE. V shed 4 bases, J shed 4 bases, and the junction held 9 bases outside the gene matches. The CDR3 totals 16 residues.

This clonotype was seen ten or more times. The chain combines TRBV12-3 or TRBV12-4 with TRBJ2-3, with 7 bases matching TRBD2. This CDR3 spans 14 amino acids. Trimming at V came to 5 bases and at J to 2 bases, leaving 4 bases not matched to a gene. This CDR3 is CASSRAGNTDTQYF. The CDR3 DNA is TGTGCCAGCAGTCGAGCGGGGAACACAGATACGCAGTATTTT.

The J gene is TRBJ2-7, the V gene TRBV12-3 or TRBV12-4; D is possibly TRBD2 (7 bases). The CDR3 spans 13 residues. Trimming stripped 6 bases from V and 3 bases from J, with 12 bases between. The chain's CDR3 is CASSGGQGYEQYF. DNA of the CDR3: TGTGCCAGCAGCGGGGGGCAGGGCTACGAGCAGTACTTC.

This clonotype was seen ten or more times. The genes are TRBV20-1 and TRBJ2-2; maybe TRBD1 (5 bases). V shed 1 base and J shed 6 bases, with 15 bases lying between them. Germline V lookup: CDR1 DFQATT, CDR2 SNEGSKA (reference sequence). The CDR3 is 15 amino acids. The CDR3 here is CSARGRVALAGELFF. DNA for the CDR3: TGCAGTGCTAGAGGCAGGGTGGCGTTGGCCGGGGAGCTGTTTTTT.